These T cell receptor beta chains were read from a single sample in a study of T cells in pancreatic ductal adenocarcinoma. Repertoires were generated with immunoSEQ multiplex PCR, while TCRdb's copy carries only in-frame clones and drops some. The table has around 100,000 clones, roughly 96% seen once. The specimen was PBMCs. These TCRs come from a human donor with pancreatic ductal adenocarcinoma. Each CDR3 is given without its conserved first and last residue. Each record gives: V gene, J gene, CDR3 protein.

v_call: TRBV5-8; j_call: TRBJ2-7; cdr3_aa: ASSPWGHAEQY
v_call: TRBV9; j_call: TRBJ1-3; cdr3_aa: ASSPSVSSGNTIY
v_call: TRBV7-5; j_call: TRBJ2-7; cdr3_aa: ARSLGSGSPHEQY
v_call: TRBV27; j_call: TRBJ1-2; cdr3_aa: ASRVADRGGYGYT
v_call: TRBV29-1; j_call: TRBJ2-5; cdr3_aa: SVTPNLAKETQY
v_call: TRBV6-5; j_call: TRBJ2-7; cdr3_aa: ASNGQGYHEQY
v_call: TRBV7-9; j_call: TRBJ1-1; cdr3_aa: ASSRLGGTEAF
v_call: TRBV5-4; j_call: TRBJ2-2; cdr3_aa: ASSLNTGELF
v_call: TRBV28; j_call: TRBJ2-7; cdr3_aa: ASSLPEREHEQY
v_call: TRBV4-1; j_call: TRBJ2-1; cdr3_aa: ASSQLGSYNEQF
v_call: TRBV10-3; j_call: TRBJ2-7; cdr3_aa: APHPGGRLEQY
v_call: TRBV7-2; j_call: TRBJ2-3; cdr3_aa: ASSPDTDTQY
v_call: TRBV11-3; j_call: TRBJ2-2; cdr3_aa: ASSLLTNTGELF
v_call: TRBV7-9; j_call: TRBJ1-5; cdr3_aa: ASSPGGGNQPQH
v_call: TRBV6-1; j_call: TRBJ2-7; cdr3_aa: ASSEAGRQSPYEQY
v_call: TRBV18; j_call: TRBJ2-6; cdr3_aa: ASSPPSLAGKRGANVLT
v_call: TRBV28; j_call: TRBJ2-7; cdr3_aa: ASTLGLPSYEQY
v_call: TRBV9; j_call: TRBJ2-5; cdr3_aa: ASSVEGGSGSETQY
v_call: TRBV5-1; j_call: TRBJ2-5; cdr3_aa: ASSTSGHQETQY
v_call: TRBV7-2; j_call: TRBJ2-2; cdr3_aa: ASSSTSVNTGELF